This is a list of T cell receptor beta chains from one sample in a study of T cells in tumors and immune-related adverse events. Produced via immunoSEQ multiplex PCR; TCRdb's table is partial and in-frame only. This sample has around 10,000 clones, with 85% to 95% found just once. Specimen: lymph node tissue, collected from a patient treated with anti-PD-1 therapy. These receptors were collected from a female donor with metastatic renal cell carcinoma. CDR3s include the opening cysteine and the closing phenylalanine or tryptophan. The D gene is left open where the match is weak. Some rows mark clone size as missing; the rest say once, few, many or name a class of expanded clone.

j_call: TRBJ2-1; clone_size: NA; v_call: TRBV11-2; d_call: NA; cdr3_nt: TGTGCCAGCAGCTTAGCTGCTGCCTACAATGAGCAGTTCTTC; cdr3_aa: CASSLAAAYNEQFF
j_call: TRBJ1-6; clone_size: once; v_call: TRBV18; d_call: TRBD1; cdr3_nt: TGTGCCAGCTCACCAATTACAGGGGGAGATTCACCCCTCCACTTT; cdr3_aa: CASSPITGGDSPLHF
j_call: TRBJ2-7; clone_size: NA; v_call: TRBV20-1; d_call: NA; cdr3_nt: TGCAGTGCTAGGATGATATACGAGCAGTACTTC; cdr3_aa: CSARMIYEQYF
j_call: TRBJ2-1; clone_size: NA; v_call: TRBV7-6; d_call: TRBD2; cdr3_nt: TGTGCCAGCAGCTCCCGAACTAGCGGGAGGCTGCAGTTCTTC; cdr3_aa: CASSSRTSGRLQFF
j_call: TRBJ2-7; clone_size: NA; v_call: TRBV5-4; d_call: TRBD1; cdr3_nt: TGTGCCAGCAGCCCCGGGACAGCCTACGAGCAGTACTTC; cdr3_aa: CASSPGTAYEQYF
j_call: TRBJ2-7; clone_size: NA; v_call: TRBV11-2; d_call: NA; cdr3_nt: TGTGCCAGCAGCTTAGGGACGGCTTCCTACGAGCAGTACTTC; cdr3_aa: CASSLGTASYEQYF
j_call: TRBJ1-1; clone_size: NA; v_call: TRBV9; d_call: NA; cdr3_nt: TGTGCCAGCAGCGTAGGCAGCATGAACACTGAAGCTTTCTTT; cdr3_aa: CASSVGSMNTEAFF
j_call: TRBJ2-6; clone_size: NA; v_call: TRBV19; d_call: TRBD2; cdr3_nt: TGTGCCAGTAGTAGACCTCTTAGGCGGGGGGGCTCTGGGGCCAACGTCCTGACTTTC; cdr3_aa: CASSRPLRRGGSGANVLTF
j_call: TRBJ1-4; clone_size: NA; v_call: TRBV5-4; d_call: TRBD1; cdr3_nt: TGTGCCAGCAGCTTGGGGGACAGGGGTTGGATAGCTAATGAAAAACTGTTTTTT; cdr3_aa: CASSLGDRGWIANEKLFF
j_call: TRBJ1-1; clone_size: few; v_call: TRBV11-2; d_call: NA; cdr3_nt: TGTGCCAGCAGCAAGGGACGTCTGAACACTGAAGCTTTCTTT; cdr3_aa: CASSKGRLNTEAFF
j_call: TRBJ1-1; clone_size: NA; v_call: TRBV18; d_call: NA; cdr3_nt: TGTGCCAGCTCACCGAGTGACAGGAATGCTTTCTTT; cdr3_aa: CASSPSDRNAFF
j_call: TRBJ2-5; clone_size: NA; v_call: TRBV27; d_call: TRBD1; cdr3_nt: TGTGCCAGCAGTTCCCCCGGACAGGATGAGACCCAGTACTTC; cdr3_aa: CASSSPGQDETQYF
j_call: TRBJ2-2; clone_size: few; v_call: TRBV13; d_call: TRBD2; cdr3_nt: TGTGCCAGCAGCCTAGAGGGAGGGCCCACCGGGGAGCTGTTTTTT; cdr3_aa: CASSLEGGPTGELFF
j_call: TRBJ2-3; clone_size: NA; v_call: TRBV7-8; d_call: TRBD1; cdr3_nt: TGTGCCAGCAGCTTAGATCGCCCAGGGGGTGGGACGCAGTATTTT; cdr3_aa: CASSLDRPGGGTQYF
j_call: TRBJ2-2; clone_size: once; v_call: TRBV15; d_call: TRBD2; cdr3_nt: TGTGCCACCAGCTGGACCGGGACTAGCGGGAGGGCAACCGGGGAGCTGTTTTTT; cdr3_aa: CATSWTGTSGRATGELFF
j_call: TRBJ2-5; clone_size: NA; v_call: TRBV11-2; d_call: NA; cdr3_nt: TGTGCCAGCAGCTTAGATTCCAAAGAGACCCAGTACTTC; cdr3_aa: CASSLDSKETQYF
j_call: TRBJ2-5; clone_size: NA; v_call: TRBV2; d_call: NA; cdr3_nt: TGTGCCAGCAGTGGGACAGAGAATCGAGAGACCCAGTACTTC; cdr3_aa: CASSGTENRETQYF
j_call: TRBJ1-1; clone_size: NA; v_call: TRBV2; d_call: TRBD1; cdr3_nt: TGTGCCAGCAGTGAGGAAACAGGGGACGTCGGAGCTTTCTTT; cdr3_aa: CASSEETGDVGAFF
j_call: TRBJ1-2; clone_size: NA; v_call: TRBV28; d_call: TRBD1; cdr3_nt: TGTGCCAGCATTGGACCCGGGACAGGAGGATACGGCTACACCTTC; cdr3_aa: CASIGPGTGGYGYTF
j_call: TRBJ1-5; clone_size: NA; v_call: TRBV19; d_call: TRBD1; cdr3_nt: TGTGCCAGTAGTATCGGGGGACAGGGGAGTTTGGATTCTCGTCAGCCCCAGCATTTT; cdr3_aa: CASSIGGQGSLDSRQPQHF
j_call: TRBJ2-7; clone_size: NA; v_call: TRBV5-8; d_call: NA; cdr3_nt: TGTGCCAGCAGCTTGGGGGGGGTAACCTACGAGCAGTACTTC; cdr3_aa: CASSLGGVTYEQYF
j_call: TRBJ2-3; clone_size: NA; v_call: TRBV7-8; d_call: TRBD2; cdr3_nt: TGTGCCAGCAGCCCTCGGGAGGGTAGCACAGATACGCAGTATTTT; cdr3_aa: CASSPREGSTDTQYF